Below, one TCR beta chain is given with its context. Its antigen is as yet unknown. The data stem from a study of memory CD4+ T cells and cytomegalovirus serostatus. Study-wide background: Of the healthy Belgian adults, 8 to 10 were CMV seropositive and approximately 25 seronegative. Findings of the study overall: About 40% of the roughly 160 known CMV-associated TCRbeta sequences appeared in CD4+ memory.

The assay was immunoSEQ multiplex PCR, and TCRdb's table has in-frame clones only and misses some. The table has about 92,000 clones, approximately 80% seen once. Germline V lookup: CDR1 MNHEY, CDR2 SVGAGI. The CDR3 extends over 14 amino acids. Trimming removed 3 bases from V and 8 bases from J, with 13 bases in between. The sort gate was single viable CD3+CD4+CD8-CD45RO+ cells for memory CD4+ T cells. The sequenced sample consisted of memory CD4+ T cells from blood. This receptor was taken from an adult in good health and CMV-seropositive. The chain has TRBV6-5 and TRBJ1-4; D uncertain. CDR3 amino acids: CASSYMGEGEKLFF. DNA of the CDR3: TGTGCCAGCAGTTATATGGGTGAAGGCGAAAAACTGTTTTTT.